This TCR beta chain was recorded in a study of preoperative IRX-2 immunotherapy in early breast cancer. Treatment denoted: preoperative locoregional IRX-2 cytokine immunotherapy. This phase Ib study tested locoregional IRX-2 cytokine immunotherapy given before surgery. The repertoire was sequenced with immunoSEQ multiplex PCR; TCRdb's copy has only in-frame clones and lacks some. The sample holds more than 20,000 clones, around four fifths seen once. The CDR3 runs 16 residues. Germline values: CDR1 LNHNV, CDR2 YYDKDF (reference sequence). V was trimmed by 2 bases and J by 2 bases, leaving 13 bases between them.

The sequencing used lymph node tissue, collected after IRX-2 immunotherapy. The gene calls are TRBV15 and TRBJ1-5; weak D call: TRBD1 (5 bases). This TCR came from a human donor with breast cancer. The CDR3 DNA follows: TGTGCCACCAGCAGACTCGGGACGGGGGGCAATCAGCCCCAGCATTTT. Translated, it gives CATSRLGTGGNQPQHF.